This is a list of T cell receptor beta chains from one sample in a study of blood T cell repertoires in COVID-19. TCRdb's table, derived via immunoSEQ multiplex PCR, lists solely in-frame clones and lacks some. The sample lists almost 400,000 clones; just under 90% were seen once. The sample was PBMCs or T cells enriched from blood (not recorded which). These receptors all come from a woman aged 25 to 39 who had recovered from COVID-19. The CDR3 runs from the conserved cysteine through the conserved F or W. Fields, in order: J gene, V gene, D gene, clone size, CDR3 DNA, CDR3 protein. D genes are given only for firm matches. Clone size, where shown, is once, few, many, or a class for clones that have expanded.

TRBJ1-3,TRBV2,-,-,TGTGCCAGCAGTGTAGAGATCAGGGTTATCACTGGAAACACCATATATTTT,CASSVEIRVITGNTIYF
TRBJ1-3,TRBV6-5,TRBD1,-,TGTGCCAGCAGTTCCCAGGGGGGCGGAAACACCATATATTTT,CASSSQGGGNTIYF
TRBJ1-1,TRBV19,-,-,TGTGCCAGTAGTATAGACCCCGTCACTGAAGCTTTCTTT,CASSIDPVTEAFF
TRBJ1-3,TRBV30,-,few,TGTGCCTGGAGTGTACAGGGCTCTGGAAACACCATATATTTT,CAWSVQGSGNTIYF
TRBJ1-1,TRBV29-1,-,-,TGCAGCGTTGGCCCCCCTCTGGGACAAGCAAGCCTAGGGGCTTTCTTT,CSVGPPLGQASLGAFF
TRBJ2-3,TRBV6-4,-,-,TGTGCCAGCAGGGGGGCGTGCACAGATACGCAGTATTTT,CASRGACTDTQYF
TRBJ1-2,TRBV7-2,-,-,TGTGCCGGCGGAGCTCTCTATGGCTACACCTTC,CAGGALYGYTF
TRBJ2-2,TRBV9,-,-,TGTGCCAGCAGCGGAGCTACGACTGACACCGGGGAGCTGTTTTTT,CASSGATTDTGELFF
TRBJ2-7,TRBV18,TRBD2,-,TGTGCCAGCTCACCAGTAGCGGGCGCCCTCTCCTACGAGCAGTACTTC,CASSPVAGALSYEQYF
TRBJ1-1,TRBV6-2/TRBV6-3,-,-,TGTGCCAGCAGTTATTCGAACACGCGGAATGTGGAAGCTTTCTTT,CASSYSNTRNVEAFF
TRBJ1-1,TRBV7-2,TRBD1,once,TGTGCCAGCAGCCAGGACAGGTGGGTCACTGAAGCTTTCTTT,CASSQDRWVTEAFF
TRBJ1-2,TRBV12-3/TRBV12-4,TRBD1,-,TGTGCCAGCAGTCTTGACAGGGGAGGCTACACCTTC,CASSLDRGGYTF
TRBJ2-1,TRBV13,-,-,TGTGCCAGCAGCTTTAGGCGGCTAGCGAGTTACAATGAGCAGTTCTTC,CASSFRRLASYNEQFF
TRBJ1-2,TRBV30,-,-,TGTGCCTGGAGCGCTGGGTCGGGGGTTTACTATGGCTACACCTTC,CAWSAGSGVYYGYTF
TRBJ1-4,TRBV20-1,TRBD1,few,TGCAGGGGACAGGTCAATGAAAAACTGTTTTTT,CRGQVNEKLFF
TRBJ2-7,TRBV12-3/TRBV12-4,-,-,TGTGCCAGCAGTGCGGGCAATTTTTACGAGCAGTACTTC,CASSAGNFYEQYF
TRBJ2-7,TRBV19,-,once,TGTGCCAGTAGTATGGGGAGCGGCGACGAGCAGTACTTC,CASSMGSGDEQYF
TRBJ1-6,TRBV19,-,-,TGTGCCAGTAGGTCCCCCCGAGACTATAATTCACCCCTCCACTTT,CASRSPRDYNSPLHF
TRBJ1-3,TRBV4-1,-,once,TGCGCCAGCAGCCACGACAGAAACACCATATATTTT,CASSHDRNTIYF
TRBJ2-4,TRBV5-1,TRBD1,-,TGCGCCAGCAGCTTGAGAACAGGGGTGAACATTCAGTACTTC,CASSLRTGVNIQYF
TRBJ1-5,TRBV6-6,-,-,TGTGCCAGCAGTTTTCAGGTGAATCAGCCCCAGCATTTT,CASSFQVNQPQHF
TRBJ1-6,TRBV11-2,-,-,TGTGCCAGCAGCTTAGCCTTCACAGGGAGCTCCTATAATTCACCCCTCCACTTT,CASSLAFTGSSYNSPLHF
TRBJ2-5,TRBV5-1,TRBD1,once,TGCGCCAGCAGCCCTCTGACAGGGGGCTCCGAGACCCAGTACTTC,CASSPLTGGSETQYF
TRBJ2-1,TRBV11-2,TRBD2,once,TGTGCCAGCAGCACGGGACTAGCGGGAGGGCCCTTCAATGAGCAGTTCTTC,CASSTGLAGGPFNEQFF
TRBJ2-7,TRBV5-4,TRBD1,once,TGTGCCAGCAGCTGGGGGGACAGGGGATCCTACGAGCAGTACTTC,CASSWGDRGSYEQYF
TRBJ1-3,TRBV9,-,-,TGTGCCAGCAGCGTAGACCTGAAACTCTCTGGAAACACCATATATTTT,CASSVDLKLSGNTIYF
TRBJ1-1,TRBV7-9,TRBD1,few,TGTGCCAGCAGCCCGTATGCCTCCAGGGGGCCCACTGAAGCTTTCTTT,CASSPYASRGPTEAFF
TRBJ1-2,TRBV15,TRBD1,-,TGTGCCACCACCTCGCAGGGGGCGCGGGTAAACTATGGCTACACCTTC,CATTSQGARVNYGYTF